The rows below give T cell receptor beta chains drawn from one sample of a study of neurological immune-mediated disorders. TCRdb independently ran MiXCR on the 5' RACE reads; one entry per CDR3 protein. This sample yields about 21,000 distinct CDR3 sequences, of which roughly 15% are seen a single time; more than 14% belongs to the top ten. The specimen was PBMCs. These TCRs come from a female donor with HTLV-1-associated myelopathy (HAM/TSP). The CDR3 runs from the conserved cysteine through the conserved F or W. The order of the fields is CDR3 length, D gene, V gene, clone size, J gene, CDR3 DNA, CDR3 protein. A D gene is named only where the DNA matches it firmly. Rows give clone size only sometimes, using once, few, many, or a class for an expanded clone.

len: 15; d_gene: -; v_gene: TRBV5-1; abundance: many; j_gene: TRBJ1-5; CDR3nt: TGCGCCAGCAGCTTGGGGACATCGCAGGATCAGCCCCAGCATTTT; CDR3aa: CASSLGTSQDQPQHF
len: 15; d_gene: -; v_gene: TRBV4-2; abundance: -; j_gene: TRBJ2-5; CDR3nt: TGTGCCAGCAGCCAAGACGGACAGAGCCAAGAGACCCAGTACTTC; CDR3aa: CASSQDGQSQETQYF
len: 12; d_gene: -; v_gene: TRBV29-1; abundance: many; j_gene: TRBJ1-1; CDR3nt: TGCAGCGTGAGGGATTTGAACACTGAAGCTTTCTTT; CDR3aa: CSVRDLNTEAFF
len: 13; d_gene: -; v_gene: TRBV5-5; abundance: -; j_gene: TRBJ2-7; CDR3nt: TGTGCCACCAGCACACAGGTCTGGGGGGAGCAGTACTTC; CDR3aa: CATSTQVWGEQYF
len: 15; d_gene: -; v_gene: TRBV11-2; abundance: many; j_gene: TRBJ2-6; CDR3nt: TGTGCCAGCAGCTTGAGGGAGGCTGGGGCCAACGTCCTGACTTTC; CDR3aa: CASSLREAGANVLTF
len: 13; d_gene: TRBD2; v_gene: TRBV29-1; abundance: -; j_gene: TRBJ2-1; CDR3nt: TGCAGCGTTGGTCGCGGGAGGCGGAGTGAGCAGTTCTTC; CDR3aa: CSVGRGRRSEQFF
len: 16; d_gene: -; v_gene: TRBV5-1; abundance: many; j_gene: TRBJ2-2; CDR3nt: TGCGCCAGCAGCTTGAGTCGGGGAGAAGGCTCCGGGGAGCTGTTTTTT; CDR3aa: CASSLSRGEGSGELFF
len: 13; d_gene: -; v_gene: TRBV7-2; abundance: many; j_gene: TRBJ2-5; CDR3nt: TGTGCCAGCAGCTCGCCCCCACAAGAGACCCAGTACTTC; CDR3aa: CASSSPPQETQYF
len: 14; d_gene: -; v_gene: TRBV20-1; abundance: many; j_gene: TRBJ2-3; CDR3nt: TGCAGTGCTAGATTACTAGCCTCCCAAGATACGCAGTATTTT; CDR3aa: CSARLLASQDTQYF
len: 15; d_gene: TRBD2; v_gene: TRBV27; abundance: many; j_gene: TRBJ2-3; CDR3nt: TGCGCCAGCAGTTTTATGGGGGGGGTCACAGATACGCAGTATTTT; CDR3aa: CASSFMGGVTDTQYF
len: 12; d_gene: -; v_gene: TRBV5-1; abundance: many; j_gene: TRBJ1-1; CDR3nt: TGCGCCAGCAGACGGATTAACACTGAAGCTTTCTTT; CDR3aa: CASRRINTEAFF
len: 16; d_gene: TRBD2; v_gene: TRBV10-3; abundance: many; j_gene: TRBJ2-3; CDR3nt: TGTGCCATCAGTGAGCCGTCTAGCGGACCCACAGATACGCAGTATTTT; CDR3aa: CAISEPSSGPTDTQYF
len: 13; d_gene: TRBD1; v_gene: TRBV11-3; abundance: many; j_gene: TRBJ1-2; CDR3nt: TGTGCCAGCAGCTTAGGACAGGGAGAAGGCTACACCTTC; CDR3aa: CASSLGQGEGYTF
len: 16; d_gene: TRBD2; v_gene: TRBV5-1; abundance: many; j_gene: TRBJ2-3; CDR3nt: TGCGCCAGCAGCACCTTAGCGGGGGAGAATTCAGATACGCAGTATTTT; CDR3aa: CASSTLAGENSDTQYF
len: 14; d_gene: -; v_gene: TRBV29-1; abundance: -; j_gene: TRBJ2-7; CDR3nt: TGCAGCGTTGAAGAGGGACTGGGCTCCTACGAGCAGTACTTC; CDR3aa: CSVEEGLGSYEQYF
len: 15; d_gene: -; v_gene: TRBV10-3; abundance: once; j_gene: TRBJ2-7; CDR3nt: TGTGCCATCAGTGATTTTCAGGGATGGACCTACGAGCAGTACTTC; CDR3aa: CAISDFQGWTYEQYF
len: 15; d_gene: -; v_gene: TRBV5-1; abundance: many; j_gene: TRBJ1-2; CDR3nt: TGCGCCAGCAGCTTGGCGGACCGGGGGTTATATGGCTACACCTTC; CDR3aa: CASSLADRGLYGYTF
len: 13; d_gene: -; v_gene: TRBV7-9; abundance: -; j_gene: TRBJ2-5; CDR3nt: TGTGCCAGCAGCCGGGACCCAGGCGAGACCCAGTACTTC; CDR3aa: CASSRDPGETQYF
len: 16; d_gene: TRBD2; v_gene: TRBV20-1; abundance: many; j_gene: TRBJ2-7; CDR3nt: TGCAGTGCTAGAGATAGCGGGAGGGCCTACGCCTACGAGCAGTACTTC; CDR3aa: CSARDSGRAYAYEQYF
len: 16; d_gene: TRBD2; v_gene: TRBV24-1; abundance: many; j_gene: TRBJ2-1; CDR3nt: TGTGCCACCAGTGACCCCAGCGGGAGCTCCTACAATGAGCAGTTCTTC; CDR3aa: CATSDPSGSSYNEQFF
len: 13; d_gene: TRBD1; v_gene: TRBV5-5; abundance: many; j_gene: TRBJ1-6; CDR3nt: TGTGCCAGCAGCAGTGACAGGGAATCACCCCTCCACTTT; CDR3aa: CASSSDRESPLHF
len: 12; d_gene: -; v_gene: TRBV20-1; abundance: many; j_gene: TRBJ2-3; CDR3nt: TGCAGTGCTAGGGCCGGGGGAGATACGCAGTATTTT; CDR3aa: CSARAGGDTQYF
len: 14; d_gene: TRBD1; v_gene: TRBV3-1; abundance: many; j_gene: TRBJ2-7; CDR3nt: TGTGCCAGCAGCCTCCGACAGGGGTGGCACGAGCAGTACTTC; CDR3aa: CASSLRQGWHEQYF
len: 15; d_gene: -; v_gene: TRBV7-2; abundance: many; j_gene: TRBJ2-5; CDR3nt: TGTGCCAGCAGCTTAGTTGGGAGGCGTCCGGAGACCCAGTACTTC; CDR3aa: CASSLVGRRPETQYF
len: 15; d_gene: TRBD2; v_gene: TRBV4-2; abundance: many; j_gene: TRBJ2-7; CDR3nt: TGTGCCAGCAGCCAAGGACTAGCGGGAGGCTACGAGCAGTACTTC; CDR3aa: CASSQGLAGGYEQYF
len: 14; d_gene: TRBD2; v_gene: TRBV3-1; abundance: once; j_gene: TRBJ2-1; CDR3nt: TGTGCCAGCAGCCAAGGGACTAGCCCCAATGAGCAGTTCTTC; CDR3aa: CASSQGTSPNEQFF
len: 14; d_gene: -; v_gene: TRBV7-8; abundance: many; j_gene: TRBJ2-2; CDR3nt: TGTGCCAGCAGCTTAGCTCTCCACCCCGGGGAGCTGTTTTTT; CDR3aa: CASSLALHPGELFF
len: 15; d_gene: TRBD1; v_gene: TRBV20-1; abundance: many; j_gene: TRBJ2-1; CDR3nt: TGCAGTGCTAGACCGGACAGGGGCCCCTACAATGAGCAGTTCTTC; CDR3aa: CSARPDRGPYNEQFF
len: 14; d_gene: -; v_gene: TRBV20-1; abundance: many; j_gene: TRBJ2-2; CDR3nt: TGCAGTGCAGGGGAACAGGGTAGAGGCGGGGAGCTGTTTTTT; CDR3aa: CSAGEQGRGGELFF
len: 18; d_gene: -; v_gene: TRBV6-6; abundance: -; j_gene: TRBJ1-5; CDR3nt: TGTGCCACCATAAGAACTGGGCTGATGGAAGGGAGCAATCAGCCCCAGCATTTT; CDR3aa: CATIRTGLMEGSNQPQHF
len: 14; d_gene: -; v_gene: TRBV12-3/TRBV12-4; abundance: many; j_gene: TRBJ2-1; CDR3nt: TGTGCCAGCAGTTTAAGGGCAGGGAGCGATGAGCAGTTCTTC; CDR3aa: CASSLRAGSDEQFF
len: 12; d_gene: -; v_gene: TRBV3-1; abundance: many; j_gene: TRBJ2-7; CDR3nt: TGTGCCAGCAGCCAAGATTTTGGCGAGCAGTACTTC; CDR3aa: CASSQDFGEQYF
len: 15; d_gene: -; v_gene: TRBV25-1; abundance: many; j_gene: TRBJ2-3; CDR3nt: TGTGCCAGCAGTGACTTCGGGGAGGCCACAGATACGCAGTATTTT; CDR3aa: CASSDFGEATDTQYF
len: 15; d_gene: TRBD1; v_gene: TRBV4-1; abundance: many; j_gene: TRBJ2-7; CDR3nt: TGCGCCAGCAGCCAAGCCGGGACAGGGCCCTACGAGCAGTACTTC; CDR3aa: CASSQAGTGPYEQYF
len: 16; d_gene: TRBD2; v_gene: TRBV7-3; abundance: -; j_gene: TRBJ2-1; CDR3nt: TGTGCCAGCAGCTGTGGACTAGCGGGTCCTTTCAATGAGCAGTTCTTC; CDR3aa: CASSCGLAGPFNEQFF
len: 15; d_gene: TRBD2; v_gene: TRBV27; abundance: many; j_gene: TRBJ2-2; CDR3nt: TGTGCCAGCAGTCCACGGGAGGGCCTTGACGGGGAGCTGTTTTTT; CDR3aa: CASSPREGLDGELFF
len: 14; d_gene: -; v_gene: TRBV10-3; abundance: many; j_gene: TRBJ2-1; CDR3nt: TGTGCCATCAAGGGGGGCCCCGCCGGCAATGAGCAGTTCTTC; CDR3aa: CAIKGGPAGNEQFF
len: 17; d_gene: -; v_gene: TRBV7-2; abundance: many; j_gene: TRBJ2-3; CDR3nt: TGTGCCAGCAGCTTAGACTTCCCGGACGGGAAGGCCGATACGCAGTATTTT; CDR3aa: CASSLDFPDGKADTQYF
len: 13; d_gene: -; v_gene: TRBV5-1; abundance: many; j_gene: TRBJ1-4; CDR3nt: TGCGCCAGCAGCTTGGGACCGGATGAAAAACTGTTTTTT; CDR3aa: CASSLGPDEKLFF
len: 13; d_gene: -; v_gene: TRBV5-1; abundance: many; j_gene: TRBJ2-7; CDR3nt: TGCGCCAGCAGCCCCGGGGGCCCGGGGGAGCAGTACTTC; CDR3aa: CASSPGGPGEQYF
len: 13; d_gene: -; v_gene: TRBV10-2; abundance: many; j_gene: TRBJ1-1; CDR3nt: TGCGCCAGCGGGGCAGGCGGGAACACTGAAGCTTTCTTT; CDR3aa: CASGAGGNTEAFF
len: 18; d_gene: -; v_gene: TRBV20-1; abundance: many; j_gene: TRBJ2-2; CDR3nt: TGCAGTGCTAGAGAGAGGGGGGACCTATACTTTAACACCGGGGAGCTGTTTTTT; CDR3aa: CSARERGDLYFNTGELFF
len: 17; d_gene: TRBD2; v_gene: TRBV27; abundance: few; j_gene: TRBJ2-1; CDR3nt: TGTGCCAGCAGTTTATCGAGCGGGACTAGCCCTTACAATGAGCAGTTCTTC; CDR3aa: CASSLSSGTSPYNEQFF
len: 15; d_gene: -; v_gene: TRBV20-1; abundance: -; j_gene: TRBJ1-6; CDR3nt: TGCAGTGCTAGAGACCCTACAGGACCAACGGGGACCCTCCACTTT; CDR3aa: CSARDPTGPTGTLHF
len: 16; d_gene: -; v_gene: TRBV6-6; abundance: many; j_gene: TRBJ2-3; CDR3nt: TGTGCCAGCAGTCCAAGAAGGGGGGGCGGCGCAGATACGCAGTATTTT; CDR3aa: CASSPRRGGGADTQYF
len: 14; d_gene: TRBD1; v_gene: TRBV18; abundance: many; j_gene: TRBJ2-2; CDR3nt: TGTGCCAGCTCATTTGGGACAGTCTCCGGGGAGCTGTTTTTT; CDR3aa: CASSFGTVSGELFF
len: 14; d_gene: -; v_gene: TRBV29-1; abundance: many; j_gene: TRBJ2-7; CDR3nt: TGCAGCGTTGTCCCGGGAGGGGGCCTGGGCGAGCAGTACTTC; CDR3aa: CSVVPGGGLGEQYF
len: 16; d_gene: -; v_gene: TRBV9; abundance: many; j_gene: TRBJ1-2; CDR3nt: TGTGCCAGCAGCGCTAGTAGAGATCAGGGGAACTATGGCTACACCTTC; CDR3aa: CASSASRDQGNYGYTF